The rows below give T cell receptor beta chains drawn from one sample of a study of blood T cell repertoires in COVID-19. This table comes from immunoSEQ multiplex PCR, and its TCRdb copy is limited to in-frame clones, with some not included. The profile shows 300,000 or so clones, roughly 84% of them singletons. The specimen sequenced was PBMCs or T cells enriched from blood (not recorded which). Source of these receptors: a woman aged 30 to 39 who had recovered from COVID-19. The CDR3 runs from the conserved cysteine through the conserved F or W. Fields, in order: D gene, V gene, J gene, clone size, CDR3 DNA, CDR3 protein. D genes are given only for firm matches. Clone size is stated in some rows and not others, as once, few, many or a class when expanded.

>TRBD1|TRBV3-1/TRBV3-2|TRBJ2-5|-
TGTGCCAGCAGCCAAGATGTTTCCAGGGGGCGTCAAGAGACCCAGTACTTC
CASSQDVSRGRQETQYF
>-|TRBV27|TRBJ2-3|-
TGTGCCAGCAGTTTAGGGGCGGATATAGATACGCAGTATTTT
CASSLGADIDTQYF
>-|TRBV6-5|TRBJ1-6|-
TGTGCCAGCAAACTCGCTACAGGTTCATCACCCCTCCACTTT
CASKLATGSSPLHF
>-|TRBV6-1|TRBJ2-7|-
TGTGCCAGCAGTGAGTGGGGGGACGAGCAGTACTTC
CASSEWGDEQYF
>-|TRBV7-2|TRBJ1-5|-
TGTGCCAGCAGCTTAGCCACAGCCCAGCCCCAGCATTTT
CASSLATAQPQHF
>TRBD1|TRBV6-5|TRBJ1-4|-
TGTGCCAGCAGGACGACAGGGGGCCAGGAAAAACTGTTTTTT
CASRTTGGQEKLFF
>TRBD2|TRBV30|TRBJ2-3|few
TGTGCCTGGACGGCTGGACTAGCCGTAACAGATACGCAGTATTTT
CAWTAGLAVTDTQYF
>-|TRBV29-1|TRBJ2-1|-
TGCAGCGTTGATCTGGGGCGAAACTCCTACAATGAGCAGTTCTTC
CSVDLGRNSYNEQFF
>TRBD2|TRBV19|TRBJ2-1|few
TGTGCCAGTAGTCGAAGAGGGACTAGCGGGGGGGCAAGGGATGAGCAGTTCTTC
CASSRRGTSGGARDEQFF
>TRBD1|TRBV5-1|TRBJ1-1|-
TGCGCCAGCAGCTCCGCGACAGGGAGAGGGACTGAAGCTTTCTTT
CASSSATGRGTEAFF
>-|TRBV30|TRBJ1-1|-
TGTGCCTGGAGTGTACGAGAGATGAACACTGAAGCTTTCTTT
CAWSVREMNTEAFF
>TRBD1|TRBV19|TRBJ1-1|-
TGTGCCAGTAGTAAACAGGGACAGGCCGTGGGTGAAGCTTTCTTT
CASSKQGQAVGEAFF
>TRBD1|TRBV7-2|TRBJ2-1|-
TGTGCCAGCAGCTCCGCCGGGACAGGCTACAATGAGCAGTTCTTC
CASSSAGTGYNEQFF
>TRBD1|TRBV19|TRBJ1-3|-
TGTGCCAGTAGTTCCGGGACAGGGCCGAAAAACACCATATATTTT
CASSSGTGPKNTIYF
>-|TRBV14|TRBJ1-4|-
TGTGCCAGCAGCCAGCCAGGGGTCAGGGAAAAACTGTTTTTT
CASSQPGVREKLFF
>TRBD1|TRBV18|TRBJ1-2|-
TGTGCCAGCTCACCAGGACAGGGGGACTATGGCTACACCTTC
CASSPGQGDYGYTF
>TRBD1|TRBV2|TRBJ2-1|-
TGTGCCAGCAGTTCGGGACAGGCCTACAATGAGCAGTTCTTC
CASSSGQAYNEQFF
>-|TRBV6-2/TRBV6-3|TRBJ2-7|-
TGTGCCAGCAGTTACCTAGACAGGGAGCAGTACTTC
CASSYLDREQYF
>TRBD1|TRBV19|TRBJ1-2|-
TGTGCCAGTATCCGCCGGGACAGGGGGTTCGGCTACACCTTC
CASIRRDRGFGYTF